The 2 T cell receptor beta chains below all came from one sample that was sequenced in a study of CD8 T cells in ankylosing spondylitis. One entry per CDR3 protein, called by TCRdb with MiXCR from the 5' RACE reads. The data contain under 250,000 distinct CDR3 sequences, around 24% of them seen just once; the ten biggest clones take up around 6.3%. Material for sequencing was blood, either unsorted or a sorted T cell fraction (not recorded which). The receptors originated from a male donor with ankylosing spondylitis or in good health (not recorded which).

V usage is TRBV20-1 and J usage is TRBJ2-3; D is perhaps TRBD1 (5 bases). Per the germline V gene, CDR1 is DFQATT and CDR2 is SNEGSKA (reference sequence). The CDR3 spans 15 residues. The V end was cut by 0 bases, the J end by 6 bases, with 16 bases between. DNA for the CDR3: TGCAGTGCTAGAGACCCAGGGCGGAAAACCGATACGCAGTATTTT. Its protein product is CSARDPGRKTDTQYF.

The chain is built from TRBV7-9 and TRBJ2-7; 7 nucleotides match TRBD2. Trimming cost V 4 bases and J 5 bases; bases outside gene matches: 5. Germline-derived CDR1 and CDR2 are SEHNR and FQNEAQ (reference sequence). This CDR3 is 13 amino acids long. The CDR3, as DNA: TGTGCCAGCAGCTCGACTAGCTACAACGAGCAGTACTTC. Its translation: CASSSTSYNEQYF.